One sample yielded the 26 T cell receptor beta chains listed below, sequenced in a study of cytomegalovirus exposure and HLA in healthy donors. Sequencing was performed with immunoSEQ multiplex PCR; in TCRdb, only in-frame clones are kept and a portion is missing. The sample has over 60,000 clones, over 95% seen once. The sequenced material came from PBMCs. All receptors derive from a woman under 30 in good health and CMV-seropositive.

V usage is TRBV19 and J usage is TRBJ2-2; no reliable D call. The CDR3 has 15 residues. Trimming pared 4 bases from V and 4 bases from J, leaving 13 bases between. Germline lookup yields CDR1 LNHDA and CDR2 SQIVND (reference sequence). The CDR3 region is CASSTWAEFTGELFF. For the CDR3, the DNA is TGTGCCAGTAGTACTTGGGCAGAATTCACCGGGGAGCTGTTTTTT.

The rearrangement links TRBV7-2 to TRBJ2-7; D unresolved. The V gene lost 5 bases and the J gene lost 7 bases, with 12 bases spanning the gap. The CDR3 totals 12 residues. The V gene's germline CDR1 is SGHTA and CDR2 FQGNSA. This chain's CDR3 is CASSDSRGEQYF. The CDR3 nucleotides are TGTGCCAGCAGCGACTCCCGAGGAGAGCAGTACTTC.

Points on this clone: One end of the junction fails to match germline, which may point to a read error. The V gene is TRBV7-7, the J gene TRBJ2-5; D may be TRBD2 (5 bases). In germline, CDR1 is SSHAT, CDR2 FNYEAQ (reference sequence). There are 14 residues in the CDR3. This chain's CDR3 is CASSLGGLGETQYF. The CDR3 nucleotides read TGTGCTAGCAGCTTAGGAGGTTTAGGAGAGACCCAGTACTTC.

V usage is TRBV25-1 and J usage is TRBJ2-7, with a weak D call TRBD1 (6 bases). CDR3 size: 14 residues. Germline V lookup: CDR1 MGHDK, CDR2 SYGVNS. The V gene lost 5 bases and the J gene lost 0 bases, with 11 bases spanning the gap. The CDR3 nucleotides read TGTGCCAGCAGTAAGGGACAAATCTCCTACGAGCAGTACTTC. It translates to CASSKGQISYEQYF.

This clone occurred a few times. J is TRBJ2-7 and V is TRBV6-1, with 7 bases aligning to TRBD1. V was pared by 6 bases and J by 3 bases, with 11 bases of the junction left unmatched. Germline V gene sequence: CDR1 MNHNS, CDR2 SASEGT. The CDR3 totals 15 residues. CDR3: CASSLEGAPDYEQYF. DNA for the CDR3: TGTGCCAGCAGCCTCGAGGGGGCCCCTGACTACGAGCAGTACTTC.

The chain joins TRBV13 to TRBJ1-2; TRBD1 aligns across 9 bases. Per germline, CDR1 PRHDT and CDR2 FYEKMQ (reference sequence). Trimming removed 5 bases from V and 4 bases from J; junction bases left unmatched: 5. The CDR3 has 14 amino acids. CDR3 amino acids: CASSPGQGIYGYTF. The CDR3 coding sequence is TGTGCCAGCAGCCCGGGACAGGGTATCTATGGCTACACCTTC.

This chain links TRBV27 with TRBJ2-1; D call uncertain. The ends were cut back, 5 bases at V and 0 bases at J, with 11 bases in the middle. The CDR3 spans 15 residues. The germline V gene encodes CDR1 MNHEY and CDR2 SMNVEV (reference sequence). CDR3 nucleotide sequence: TGTGCCAGCAGTCGAACTTTTAGCTCCTACAATGAGCAGTTCTTC. It translates to CASSRTFSSYNEQFF.

This chain links TRBV28 with TRBJ2-5, with 9 nucleotides matching TRBD2. CDR1 is MDHEN and CDR2 is SYDVKM in the germline V gene. The V and J ends lost 5 bases and 5 bases, in that order; junction bases with no gene match: 6. This CDR3 is built from 14 residues. The CDR3 here is CASSAGGKKETQYF. The CDR3, as DNA: TGTGCCAGCAGTGCGGGAGGGAAGAAGGAGACCCAGTACTTC. The full variable domain, completed using reference TRBV28 and TRBJ2-5, is DVKVTQSSRYLVKRTGEKVFLECVQDMDHENMFWYRQDPGLGLRLIYFSYDVKMKEKGDIPEGYSVSREKKERFSLILESASTNQTSMYLCASSAGGKKETQYFGPGTRLLVL.

The rearrangement joins TRBV6-5 to TRBJ1-4; D remains unclear. CDR3 length: 14 residues. Trimming stripped 5 bases from V and 0 bases from J, with 7 bases between. The germline V gene has CDR1 MNHEY and CDR2 SVGAGI. The DNA for the CDR3 is TGTGCCAGCAGTCTCCTAGCAACTAATGAAAAACTGTTTTTT. Translating gives CASSLLATNEKLFF.

The genes are TRBV29-1 and TRBJ2-7; 7 nucleotides line up with TRBD1. The V gene's germline CDR1 is SQVTM and CDR2 ANQGSEA. The trim removed 5 bases at V and 0 bases at J, leaving 7 bases unmatched. This CDR3 spans 14 amino acids. The CDR3 protein is CSVTTRDSSYEQYF. CDR3 coding DNA: TGCAGCGTTACCACACGGGACAGCTCCTACGAGCAGTACTTC.

V and J are TRBV7-3 and TRBJ2-7; tentatively, D is TRBD1 (5 bases). Germline values: CDR1 SGHTA, CDR2 FQGTGA. V shed 2 bases and J shed 7 bases, with 12 bases lying between them. The CDR3 has 13 residues. CDR3 sequence: CASSLARVEEQYF. The CDR3 DNA reads as TGTGCCAGCAGCTTAGCCAGGGTGGAAGAGCAGTACTTC. The full variable domain, rest sourced from reference TRBV7-3 and TRBJ2-7, is GAGVSQTPSNKVTEKGKYVELRCDPISGHTALYWYRQSLGQGPEFLIYFQGTGAADDSGLPNDRFFAVRPEGSVSTLKIQRTERGDSAVYLCASSLARVEEQYFGPGTRLTVT.

The V call is TRBV11-3, the J call TRBJ1-4, with unresolved D. Germline assignment: CDR1 SGHNT and CDR2 YENEEA. The CDR3 runs to 16 residues. Trimming pared 0 bases from V and 5 bases from J, leaving 13 bases between. CDR3 region: CASSLDLTFSNEKLFF. DNA of the CDR3: TGTGCCAGCAGCTTAGACTTGACATTCTCGAATGAAAAACTGTTTTTT.

The chain combines TRBV6-4 with TRBJ2-1, with 7 nucleotides matching TRBD2. The germline gives CDR1 MRHNA, CDR2 SNTAGT. The CDR3 totals 13 residues. V was pared by 6 bases and J by 10 bases, with 9 bases of the junction left unmatched. The CDR3: CASSAGIGREQFF. The CDR3 DNA reads TGTGCCAGCAGCGCCGGGATCGGGAGGGAGCAGTTCTTC.

This sequence joins TRBV5-1 and TRBJ2-7; TRBD2 matches at 12 bases. The CDR3 has 15 amino acids. The V and J ends lost 3 bases and 3 bases, in that order; junction bases with no gene match: 4. CDR1 SGHRS and CDR2 YFSETQ come from the germline V gene. This chain's CDR3 is CASSSSGRADYEQYF. In nucleotides, the CDR3 is TGCGCCAGCAGCTCTAGCGGGAGGGCTGACTACGAGCAGTACTTC.

The chain couples TRBV30 to TRBJ2-7; a weak D match, TRBD2 (6 bases). This CDR3 has 15 residues. Germline loops: CDR1 GTSNPN, CDR2 SVGIG (reference sequence). V lost 0 bases and J lost 3, with 15 bases in between. This CDR3 is CAWSVWREGVYEQYF. CDR3 DNA: TGTGCCTGGAGTGTATGGAGGGAAGGGGTCTACGAGCAGTACTTC.

The DNA of the CDR3 is TGTGCCAGCAGCTTGGATGGTCTGGCAGGCAGGGTCACTGAAGCTTTCTTT. Its translation is CASSLDGLAGRVTEAFF. This rearrangement joins TRBV5-5 to TRBJ1-1; perhaps TRBD1 as D (5 bases). The CDR3 spans 17 residues. Germline lookup yields CDR1 SGHKS and CDR2 YYEKEE (reference sequence). Trimming shortened V by 0 bases and J by 4 bases, and 19 bases separated the two germline ends.

The chain links TRBV6-6 to TRBJ2-7; 7 nucleotides align to TRBD1. Germline CDR1 MNHNY, CDR2 SVGAGI (reference sequence). The V gene end was trimmed by 6 bases and the J gene end by 9 bases; junction bases not matched to a gene: 8. The length of the CDR3 is 12 residues. The CDR3 protein is CASRDRYKGQYF. Here the CDR3 DNA reads TGTGCCAGCAGGGACAGGTATAAGGGGCAGTACTTC.

The chain carries TRBV5-5 and TRBJ2-5, with 7 bases fitting TRBD2. The V and J ends lost 2 bases and 3 bases, in that order; junction bases with no gene match: 22. The CDR3 consists of 20 residues. Germline lookup yields CDR1 SGHKS and CDR2 YYEKEE (reference sequence). CDR3 sequence: CASSFYLAPSSGSQKETQYF. The DNA for the CDR3 is TGTGCCAGCAGCTTTTACCTAGCCCCGTCTAGCGGCAGCCAGAAAGAGACCCAGTACTTC.

The CDR3 sequence: CASSLILTSGRALYNEQFF. The CDR3 DNA reads TGTGCCAGCAGTTTGATATTGACTAGCGGGAGGGCCTTATACAATGAGCAGTTCTTC. The genes are TRBV27 and TRBJ2-1, with 14 bases fitting TRBD2. The CDR3 is 19 amino acids. V was clipped by 3 bases and J by 4 bases; unmatched bases: 11. CDR1 MNHEY and CDR2 SMNVEV come from the germline V gene (reference sequence).

The chain uses TRBV29-1 and TRBJ2-2, with 7 bases aligning to TRBD2. CDR1 and CDR2 from the germline V gene are SQVTM and ANQGSEA. This CDR3 spans 16 amino acids. After removal of 6 bases from V and 4 bases from J, the junction contained 14 bases not matched to a gene. Here the CDR3 reads CSVDGGSGSVTGELFF. CDR3 sequence (DNA): TGCAGCGTCGACGGGGGGTCGGGAAGCGTCACCGGGGAGCTGTTTTTT.

This chain connects TRBV18 to TRBJ2-3; D possibly corresponds to TRBD2 (5 bases). There are 14 residues in the CDR3. CDR1 is KGHSH, CDR2 LQKENI, per germline. Between the trimmed V and J ends, which lost 6 bases and 1 base, there was a span of 11 bases. The CDR3 coding sequence is TGTGCCAGCTCCCCGGGAACCCGCACAGATACGCAGTATTTT. It translates to CASSPGTRTDTQYF.

The gene calls are TRBV11-3 and TRBJ2-2; a possible D gene is TRBD1 (6 bases). Trimming pared 2 bases from V and 1 base from J, leaving 11 bases between. CDR1 is SGHNT and CDR2 is YENEEA in the germline V gene. The CDR3 extends over 16 amino acids. CDR3 residues: CASSLSRTVNTGELFF. CDR3 DNA: TGTGCCAGCAGCTTATCTCGGACAGTGAACACCGGGGAGCTGTTTTTT.

J is TRBJ2-1 and V is TRBV7-3, with 12 nucleotides matching TRBD2. Germline V CDR1 and CDR2: SGHTA, FQGTGA. The CDR3 runs 15 residues. With 1 base clipped from V and 10 bases from J, the junction kept 5 bases outside the gene matches. The CDR3 loop reads CASSLRLAGEREQFF. The CDR3 DNA sequence: TGTGCCAGCAGCTTAAGACTAGCGGGAGAGCGGGAGCAGTTCTTC.

This clone was detected once. The chain carries TRBV4-2 and TRBJ2-1, with TRBD2 matching over 7 bases. CDR1 LGHNA and CDR2 YNFKEQ come from the germline V gene. The CDR3 extends over 15 amino acids. J lost 7 bases, V lost 0 bases, and 6 bases had no gene match. CDR3 amino acids: CASSQERTRSNEQFF. CDR3 in DNA: TGTGCCAGCAGCCAAGAACGGACTAGATCGAATGAGCAGTTCTTC.

The chain couples TRBV5-1 to TRBJ2-3; D may be TRBD2 (7 bases). CDR1 SGHRS and CDR2 YFSETQ come from the germline V gene. V was clipped by 4 bases and J by 6 bases, with 12 bases between them. This CDR3 is built from 13 residues. CDR3 protein: CASSGGGGDTQYF. CDR3 sequence (DNA): TGCGCCAGCAGCGGGGGAGGGGGTGATACGCAGTATTTT.

The chain combines TRBV7-6 with TRBJ2-5, with unresolved D. Trimming took off 2 bases at V and 4 bases at J, with 8 bases between the two ends. Looked up from germline, CDR1 is SGHVS and CDR2 is FNYEAQ. The CDR3 contains 13 residues. CDR3 sequence reads: CASSLSGLETQYF. CDR3 in DNA: TGTGCCAGCAGCTTATCGGGTTTAGAGACCCAGTACTTC.